This T cell receptor (beta chain) was profiled in a study of blood T cell repertoires in COVID-19. The authors' processing: Amplification from reference gene primers served as the basis for estimated nucleated cell counts. Sequencing used immunoSEQ multiplex PCR; TCRdb keeps in-frame clones, though not all of them. Clonal size and the V and J genes are those of that table, whereas D and trimming came from the DNA. The table records around 300,000 clones, approximately 89% of them present only once. This CDR3 has 13 amino acids. Trimming cost V 5 bases and J 8 bases; bases outside gene matches: 7. V gene TRBV12-3 or TRBV12-4 combines with J gene TRBJ1-2; 8 bases are shared with TRBD1. Source material: PBMCs or T cells enriched from blood (not recorded which). This sequence was found in a man between 25 and 39 years old who had recovered from COVID-19. The CDR3 DNA sequence: TGTGCCAGCAGTCCATCAGGGGGCAAAGGCTACACCTTC. It translates to CASSPSGGKGYTF.